Shown below are 28 T cell receptor beta chains from a single sample sequenced in a study of cytomegalovirus exposure and HLA in healthy donors. This PCR relied on a set of 60 Vbeta primers and 13 Jbeta primers. TCRdb's copy holds only in-frame clones and misses some; the assay was immunoSEQ multiplex PCR. The sample has 100,000 to 150,000 clones; just under 80% are singletons. Sequenced input: PBMCs. The receptors derive from a woman aged 18-29 years in good health and CMV-seronegative.

The CDR3 DNA is TGTGCCAGCTCACCAGAAGCGCTCCTGAGCCTTCCGCGTGGGTTTTTCTTC. Protein sequence: CASSPEALLSLPRGFFF. The J gene is TRBJ2-1, the V gene TRBV18; D not certain. Trimming shortened V by 2 bases and J by 16 bases, and 30 bases separated the two germline ends. The CDR3 is 17 residues long. The germline V gene encodes CDR1 KGHSH and CDR2 LQKENI.

This clone was seen a handful of times. The chain couples TRBV18 to TRBJ2-1; possible D gene TRBD1, 5 bases. The V gene lost 5 bases and the J gene lost 14 bases, with 16 bases spanning the gap. The CDR3 sequence is 12 residues long. CDR1 is KGHSH and CDR2 is LQKENI in the germline V gene. The DNA of the CDR3 is TGTGCCAGCTCAGAACCGGGCAGGGTCGAGTTCTTC. Its protein product is CASSEPGRVEFF.

This clone occurred once. The V call is TRBV19, the J call TRBJ2-3, with D possibly matching TRBD2 (6 bases). Germline CDR1 and CDR2: LNHDA and SQIVND (reference sequence). Trimming removed 6 bases from V and 5 bases from J, with 12 bases in between. The CDR3 loop spans 13 amino acids. As DNA, the CDR3 is TGTGCCAGTAGCGGGAGAGAGCTAGATACGCAGTATTTT. Translation gives CASSGRELDTQYF.

This clone was recorded a few times. The CDR3 reads CSVLTSGSTDTQYF. In nucleotides, the CDR3 is TGCAGCGTTCTGACTAGCGGGAGTACAGATACGCAGTATTTT. The genes are TRBV29-1 and TRBJ2-3; 12 nucleotides match TRBD2. V lost 5 bases, J lost 3 bases, and 3 bases stayed unmatched. The CDR3 runs 14 residues. Germline CDR1 SQVTM, CDR2 ANQGSEA.

CDR3 loop: CASSLAGGTYEQYF. The DNA for the CDR3 is TGTGCCAGCAGCTTAGCGGGAGGGACCTACGAGCAGTACTTC. The genes are TRBV13 and TRBJ2-7; TRBD2 matches 8 bases. CDR1 PRHDT and CDR2 FYEKMQ come from the germline V gene (reference sequence). The CDR3 is made up of 14 amino acids. Losses at the gene ends were 1 base for V and 2 bases for J; bases not matched to a gene: 1.

The chain employs TRBV2 and TRBJ2-1, with D hard to call. V was shortened by 4 bases and J by 6 bases, with 10 bases between the two germline ends. Germline CDR1 reads SNHLY; CDR2 reads FYNNEI. The CDR3 is 13 amino acids. The chain's CDR3 is CASSVESSNEQFF. Written as DNA, the CDR3 is TGTGCCAGCAGTGTGGAGAGTTCCAATGAGCAGTTCTTC.

The chain employs TRBV21-1 and TRBJ1-1; TRBD1 was called by the table and not checked on the DNA. TRBV21-1 is listed as a pseudogene. The length of the CDR3 is 10 residues. The chain's CDR3 is CASITGEAFF. CDR3 DNA sequence: TGTGCCAGCATTACAGGTGAAGCTTTCTTT.

This rearrangement joins TRBV11-2 to TRBJ1-1; D is unresolved. With 1 base removed from V and 11 bases from J, the gap between germline ends came to 8 bases. This CDR3 region has 11 residues. From germline, CDR1 is SGHAT and CDR2 FQNNGV. CDR3 in amino acids: CASSLGTRAFF. CDR3 nucleotide sequence: TGTGCCAGCAGCTTAGGCACGAGGGCTTTCTTT.

This chain joins TRBV5-1 and TRBJ1-5; 10 bases match TRBD1. V gave up 4 bases and J gave up 8 bases; unmatched junction bases: 12. CDR1 is SGHRS, CDR2 YFSETQ, per germline. The CDR3 contains 16 residues. The chain's CDR3 is CASSMTGGSSMEPQHF. The CDR3, as DNA: TGCGCCAGCAGCATGACAGGGGGCAGCTCCATGGAGCCCCAGCATTTT.

V is TRBV30 and J is TRBJ2-1; a weak D match, TRBD2 (6 bases). This CDR3 is 15 amino acids long. The V and J ends lost 2 bases and 8 bases respectively, with 19 bases between them. Per germline, CDR1 GTSNPN and CDR2 SVGIG (reference sequence). The CDR3 DNA follows: TGTGCCTGGAGTACCGGGAGCGCCTTGGTGGATGAGCAGTTCTTC. Protein sequence: CAWSTGSALVDEQFF.

The rearrangement uses TRBV6-1 and TRBJ2-1, with no clear D. Trimming shortened V by 10 bases and J by 3 bases, and 4 bases separated the two germline ends. The CDR3 contains 10 residues. Germline V CDR1 and CDR2: MNHNS, SASEGT. CDR3 in amino acids: CATNYNEQFF. The CDR3 DNA reads as TGTGCCACTAACTACAATGAGCAGTTCTTC.

V and J are TRBV10-3 and TRBJ2-5; possible D gene TRBD1, 5 bases. This CDR3 is 12 amino acids long. CDR1 is ENHRY and CDR2 is SYGVKD in the germline V gene. V was cut by 3 bases and J by 5 bases, with 7 bases left in between. CDR3 bases: TGTGCCATCAGTGATGGGGCGGAGACCCAGTACTTC. Protein product: CAISDGAETQYF.

The rearrangement uses TRBV2 and TRBJ1-1, with TRBD1 matching 9 bases. The CDR3 runs 16 residues. The ends lost 5 bases at V and 7 bases at J; junction bases unmatched: 14. Germline lookup yields CDR1 SNHLY and CDR2 FYNNEI. The DNA for the CDR3 is TGTGCCAGCAGTCCCGCCGGGACAGGGATCAGCGGTGAAGCTTTCTTT. This translates into CASSPAGTGISGEAFF.

J is TRBJ2-7 and V is TRBV12-5; D is perhaps TRBD1 (6 bases). The V end lost 2 bases, the J end lost 5 bases, and 19 bases lay between the germline ends. Germline V lookup: CDR1 LGHNT, CDR2 FRNRAP. The CDR3 contains 16 residues. The CDR3 sequence: CASGLLLGQPRNEQYF. The CDR3 region has the DNA TGTGCTAGTGGTTTGCTCCTCGGACAGCCGCGAAACGAGCAGTACTTC.

The chain links TRBV7-9 to TRBJ2-3; 7 bases are a match to TRBD1. V lost 2 bases, J lost 1 base, and 9 bases stayed unmatched. This CDR3 contains 17 residues. Looked up from germline, CDR1 is SEHNR and CDR2 is FQNEAQ (reference sequence). CDR3 DNA: TGTGCCAGCAGCTTACAGGGGGAGATCCCTCGCACAGATACGCAGTATTTT. This gives the protein CASSLQGEIPRTDTQYF. Full variable domain (rest looked up from reference TRBV7-9 and TRBJ2-3): DTGVSQNPRHKITKRGQNVTFRCDPISEHNRLYWYRQTLGQGPEFLTYFQNEAQLEKSRLLSDRFSAERPKGSFSTLEIQRTEQGDSAMYLCASSLQGEIPRTDTQYFGPGTRLTVL.

The chain is built from TRBV5-8 and TRBJ2-2, with 11 bases lining up with TRBD1. CDR3 length: 17 amino acids. Germline V gene data show CDR1 as SGHTS and CDR2 as YDEGEE. After removal of 1 base from V and 4 bases from J, the junction contained 6 bases not matched to a gene. CDR3 region: CASSLRTGGAGTGELFF. CDR3 coding DNA: TGTGCCAGCAGCTTGAGGACAGGGGGCGCGGGCACCGGGGAGCTGTTTTTT.

This sequence joins TRBV25-1 and TRBJ1-2; D gene unclear. Trimming shortened V by 3 bases and J by 7 bases, and 21 bases separated the two germline ends. Germline CDR1 reads MGHDK; CDR2 reads SYGVNS. The CDR3 covers 16 residues. The DNA for the CDR3 is TGTGCCAGCAGTGATACCCGGGAGCCTCTCTCTTCTGGCTACACCTTC. Translated, it gives CASSDTREPLSSGYTF.

V gene TRBV4-1 combines with J gene TRBJ1-2, with D unclear. The V gene lost 8 bases and the J gene lost 2 bases, with 18 bases spanning the gap. Per germline, CDR1 MGHRA and CDR2 YSYEKL. This CDR3 is 15 amino acids long. CDR3 sequence (DNA): TGCGCCAGCCGACAAACGCAGGTTGCAAACTATGGCTACACCTTC. Encoded protein: CASRQTQVANYGYTF.

The chain carries TRBV27 and TRBJ2-1, with D possibly matching TRBD2 (6 bases). Germline V CDR1 and CDR2: MNHEY, SMNVEV (reference sequence). This CDR3 has 18 amino acids. Trimming stripped 3 bases from V and 3 bases from J, with 21 bases between. CDR3 coding DNA: TGTGCCAGCAGTTTGATCTCTGGAGGGCGGGGTTACTACAATGAGCAGTTCTTC. It encodes CASSLISGGRGYYNEQFF.

This chain joins TRBV9 and TRBJ2-7, with 9 positions matching TRBD2. The V segment lost 0 bases and the J segment 6 bases; nucleotides outside the gene matches: 10. The CDR3 covers 16 residues. Germline assignment: CDR1 SGDLS and CDR2 YYNGEE. CDR3: CASSVGLADPLFEQYF. CDR3 nucleotide sequence: TGTGCCAGCAGCGTAGGACTAGCGGACCCCCTTTTCGAGCAGTACTTC.

This chain links TRBV5-4 with TRBJ2-1; 8 bases fit TRBD1. This CDR3 has 14 residues. Per the germline V gene, CDR1 is SGHNT and CDR2 is YYREEE (reference sequence). Germline trimming cut 5 bases from V and 8 bases from J; bases unmatched to any gene: 9. The chain's CDR3 is CASRPRTGSDEQFF. CDR3 coding DNA: TGTGCCAGCAGACCTAGGACAGGGAGCGATGAGCAGTTCTTC.

This chain connects TRBV6-1 to TRBJ2-7, with 7 bases identical to TRBD2. CDR3 size: 13 residues. V was clipped by 5 bases and J by 0 bases; unmatched bases: 1. Per the germline V gene, CDR1 is MNHNS and CDR2 is SASEGT. The DNA for the CDR3 is TGTGCCAGCAGTCGGGACTACTCCTACGAGCAGTACTTC. It translates to CASSRDYSYEQYF.

V and J are TRBV6-5 and TRBJ2-5; tentatively, D is TRBD2 (6 bases). The CDR3 loop spans 15 amino acids. Germline CDR1 reads MNHEY; CDR2 reads SVGAGI. V lost 0 bases, J lost 5 bases, and 13 bases lay in between. This CDR3 is CASSYSLAVGETQYF. As DNA, the CDR3 is TGTGCCAGCAGTTACTCTTTAGCGGTCGGGGAGACCCAGTACTTC.

The chain employs TRBV2 and TRBJ2-5; 7 nucleotides line up with TRBD2. Looked up from germline, CDR1 is SNHLY and CDR2 is FYNNEI. Trimming cost V 6 bases and J 1 base; bases outside gene matches: 5. The CDR3 sequence is 14 residues long. The CDR3 loop reads CASRAPSGQETQYF. The CDR3 coding sequence is TGTGCCAGCAGGGCCCCTAGCGGCCAAGAGACCCAGTACTTC.

V and J are TRBV5-1 and TRBJ1-2; a possible D gene is TRBD1 (5 bases). Germline values: CDR1 SGHRS, CDR2 YFSETQ. The CDR3 runs 14 residues. Trimming removed 5 bases from V and 6 bases from J, with 17 bases in between. This CDR3 is CASRIQEGQDGYTF. CDR3 sequence (DNA): TGCGCCAGCAGGATCCAGGAGGGGCAAGATGGCTACACCTTC. The complete variable domain, with remaining parts taken from reference TRBV5-1 and TRBJ1-2, reads KAGVTQTPRYLIKTRGQQVTLSCSPISGHRSVSWYQQTPGQGLQFLFEYFSETQRNKGNFPGRFSGRQFSNSRSEMNVSTLELGDSALYLCASRIQEGQDGYTFGSGTRLTVV.

The chain couples TRBV6-4 to TRBJ2-1, with 11 bases identical to TRBD1. After removal of 4 bases from V and 11 bases from J, the junction contained 10 bases not matched to a gene. This CDR3 region has 15 residues. Germline V gene data show CDR1 as MRHNA and CDR2 as SNTAGT. The CDR3 here is CASSAPRDRGGQQFF. Written as DNA, the CDR3 is TGTGCCAGCAGTGCCCCCCGGGACAGGGGGGGACAGCAGTTCTTC.

This clone was observed once. The chain uses TRBV2 and TRBJ1-1; no definite D call. The ends were cut back, 7 bases at V and 1 base at J, with 4 bases in the middle. The CDR3 is made up of 11 amino acids. Germline assignment: CDR1 SNHLY and CDR2 FYNNEI. The CDR3, as DNA: TGTGCCAGCAAAGCGAACACTGAAGCTTTCTTT. Residues: CASKANTEAFF.

The chain recombines TRBV5-8 with TRBJ1-1; D gene unclear. The CDR3 sequence is 13 residues long. Per the germline V gene, CDR1 is SGHTS and CDR2 is YDEGEE. V lost 1 base to trimming and J lost 2 bases, with 6 bases between them. In DNA form, the CDR3 reads TGTGCCAGCAGCTTGAGCCGTAACACTGAAGCTTTCTTT. Protein product: CASSLSRNTEAFF.